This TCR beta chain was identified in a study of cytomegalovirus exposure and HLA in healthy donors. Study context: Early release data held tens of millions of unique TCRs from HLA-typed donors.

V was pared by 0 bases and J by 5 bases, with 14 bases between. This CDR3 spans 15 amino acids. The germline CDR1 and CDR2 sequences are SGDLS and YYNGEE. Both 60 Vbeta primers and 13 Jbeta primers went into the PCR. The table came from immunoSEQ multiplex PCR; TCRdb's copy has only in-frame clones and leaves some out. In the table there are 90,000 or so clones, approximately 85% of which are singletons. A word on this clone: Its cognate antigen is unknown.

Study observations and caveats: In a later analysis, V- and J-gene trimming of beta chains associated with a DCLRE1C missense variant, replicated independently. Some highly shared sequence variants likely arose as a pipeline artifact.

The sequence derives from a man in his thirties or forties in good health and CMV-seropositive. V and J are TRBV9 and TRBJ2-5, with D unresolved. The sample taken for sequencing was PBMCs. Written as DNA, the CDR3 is TGTGCCAGCAGCGTAGGAACAGCTTTGGCGGAGACCCAGTACTTC. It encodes CASSVGTALAETQYF.